Listed below are T cell receptor beta chains from one sample, sequenced in a study of blood T cells in healthy people across ages. One entry per CDR3 protein results from TCRdb running MiXCR on the 5' RACE reads. The data contain some 890,000 distinct CDR3 sequences, 25% to 30% of them singletons. These same data were also listed under a study on T cells of mothers and their children.

Sequences were obtained from blood. The origin of the receptors is a woman in her thirties or forties in good health. Both conserved end residues are trimmed from each CDR3.

v_call,cdr3_aa
TRBV27,ASSSDGRAFVDTQY
TRBV4-3,ASSQALAGEYNEQF
TRBV9,ASGGPSGANVLT
TRBV10-3,AVSGTGNQPQH
TRBV9,ASSGNRDRGMNTEAF
TRBV10-3,AISNPRGEQY
TRBV28,ASTVSGRSYNEQF
TRBV3-1,ASSETGQNTEAF
TRBV12-3/TRBV12-4,ASSQGRGAGANVLT
TRBV20-1,NASSDREWEAF
TRBV25-1,ASSDPSQQLAGNEQF
TRBV12-3/TRBV12-4,ASSQTGGPTDTQY
TRBV15,ATSRPSADRAKEQY
TRBV20-1,SARDPTGGNQPQH
TRBV7-3,ASSLSQGFLHEQY
TRBV19,ASSRVVAGNTQY